A selection of T cell receptor beta chains follows, all from one sample in a study of blood T cells in healthy people across ages. Each CDR3 protein gets one entry after TCRdb re-called the 5' RACE reads with MiXCR. The sample lists roughly 1.9 million distinct CDR3 sequences; about 39% were seen once. Sequences were obtained from blood. These receptors were collected from a human donor in good health. Both conserved end residues are part of each CDR3. D genes are given only for firm matches. The size entry is marked missing in some rows and otherwise reads once, few, many or a size class.

d_gene	v_gene	j_gene	abundance	CDR3nt	CDR3aa
-	TRBV25-1	TRBJ1-1	-	TGTGCCAGCCGCCCCTCGGACGGGAACACTGAAGCTTTCTTT	CASRPSDGNTEAFF
TRBD2	TRBV20-1	TRBJ2-7	-	TGCAGTGCTAGTTTTAGCGGGGTTGGCGAGCAGTACTTC	CSASFSGVGEQYF
-	TRBV7-7	TRBJ2-5	few	TGTGCCAGCAGCTTAGCTCTCGGCCAAGAGACCCAGTACTTC	CASSLALGQETQYF
TRBD2	TRBV6-5	TRBJ2-3	once	TGTGCCAGCAGTCACCTAGCGGGGAGCACAGATACGCAGTATTTT	CASSHLAGSTDTQYF
-	TRBV20-1	TRBJ2-4	few	TGCAGTGCTCGGATCAGCGAGGAGCAGTACTTC	CSARISEEQYF
TRBD1	TRBV7-2	TRBJ1-2	few	TGTGCCAGCAGCTGGACGGCCCGACAGGGGAACTATGGCTACACCTTC	CASSWTARQGNYGYTF
TRBD1	TRBV5-1	TRBJ2-1	few	TGCGCCAGCAGCTTCCGGGACAGGGGGGTCGATGAGCAGTTCTTC	CASSFRDRGVDEQFF
TRBD1	TRBV29-1	TRBJ1-1	-	TGCAGCGTTGCCCTAAGGGACAGCCGCAGGGAAGCTTTCTTT	CSVALRDSRREAFF
TRBD1	TRBV12-3/TRBV12-4	TRBJ2-3	-	TGTGCCGGCAGAGGGGGCACAGATGCGCAGTATTTT	CAGRGGTDAQYF
-	TRBV4-3	TRBJ2-3	few	TGCGCCAGCAGCCAAGTCGTCGGGACAACAACAGATACGCAGTATTTT	CASSQVVGTTTDTQYF
TRBD1	TRBV12-3/TRBV12-4	TRBJ2-6	few	TGTGCCAGCAGTTTATTGGGGGGGACAGGGGGCTCTGGGGCCAACGTCCTGACTTTC	CASSLLGGTGGSGANVLTF
-	TRBV4-3	TRBJ1-4	-	TGCGCCAGCAGCCAAGATATCAGGAGGGGTGAAAAACTGTTTTTT	CASSQDIRRGEKLFF
-	TRBV2	TRBJ2-1	-	TGTGCCAGCAGTGGTCCCGGGGAGACCCACAATGAGCAGTTCTTC	CASSGPGETHNEQFF
-	TRBV7-9	TRBJ1-1	-	TGTGCCAGCAGCTCTATCCAGGGCGGGGGCACTGAAGCTTTCTTT	CASSSIQGGGTEAFF
-	TRBV28	TRBJ2-5	-	TGTGCCAGCAGCTCTCGGGACGGCCACCAAGAGACCCAGTACTTC	CASSSRDGHQETQYF
TRBD2	TRBV12-3/TRBV12-4	TRBJ2-1	-	TGTGCCAGCACCCAAAGCGGGGGGGCGACAAATGAGCAGTTCTTC	CASTQSGGATNEQFF
-	TRBV6-5	TRBJ1-2	-	TGTGCCAGCAGTTACTCTGGGGGATCGGATGGCTACACCTTC	CASSYSGGSDGYTF
-	TRBV25-1	TRBJ1-1	-	TGTGCCAGCACCCTGGCTGAGGGCACTGAAGCTTTCTTT	CASTLAEGTEAFF
-	TRBV3-1	TRBJ1-2	-	TGTGCCAGCAGCCAAATTGGTAGGGATAACTATGGCTACACCTTC	CASSQIGRDNYGYTF
-	TRBV29-1	TRBJ2-5	-	TGCAGCGCCCAAAGGACAGACCAACAAGAGACCCAGTACTTC	CSAQRTDQQETQYF
TRBD1	TRBV12-3/TRBV12-4	TRBJ1-5	few	TGTGCCAGCAGTTCCGGGACAGGGAGCAATCAGCCCCAGCATTTT	CASSSGTGSNQPQHF
-	TRBV18	TRBJ1-2	-	TGTGCCAGCTCACCAGATCAAGGCTACACCTTC	CASSPDQGYTF
-	TRBV12-3/TRBV12-4	TRBJ2-2	-	TGTGCCAGCAGCCCACTCCTCGGATCCGGGGAGCTGTTTTTT	CASSPLLGSGELFF
-	TRBV6-2/TRBV6-3	TRBJ1-1	few	TGTGCCAGCAGTTACTCGATGCTTCCAGCTTTCTTT	CASSYSMLPAFF
TRBD1	TRBV2	TRBJ1-1	many	TGTGCCAGCAATCGAGGGGGACAGTTAGCTGAAGCTTTCTTT	CASNRGGQLAEAFF
-	TRBV27	TRBJ1-1	few	TGTGCCAGCAGTTGGGGGTATCCTAACACTGAAGCTTTCTTT	CASSWGYPNTEAFF
-	TRBV10-2	TRBJ2-2	few	TGCGCCAGCAAGGCAGGGCCGAACACCGGGGAGCTGTTTTTT	CASKAGPNTGELFF
TRBD2	TRBV12-3/TRBV12-4	TRBJ2-1	-	TGTGCCAGCAGTTCCCTAGTGACTAGCGGGGGGGCTTATGAGCAGTTCTTC	CASSSLVTSGGAYEQFF
TRBD1	TRBV15	TRBJ2-7	few	TGTGCCACCAGCTTTCGTTCCGGGACAGCTCCCTACGAGCAGTACTTC	CATSFRSGTAPYEQYF
-	TRBV10-3	TRBJ1-2	-	TGTGCCATCACCGTTGAGGGGAATGGCTACACCTTC	CAITVEGNGYTF
TRBD1	TRBV29-1	TRBJ1-2	-	TGCAGCGCCCAAAGTTATGACAGGGGGTATGGCTACACCTTC	CSAQSYDRGYGYTF
TRBD2	TRBV3-1	TRBJ2-7	-	TGTGCCAGCAGCCAAATTCTAGCGGGGGGGTTCTACGAGCAGTACTTC	CASSQILAGGFYEQYF
-	TRBV28	TRBJ2-6	many	TGTGCCAGCAGTTCAGGGGATGGGGCCAACGTCCTGACTTTC	CASSSGDGANVLTF
-	TRBV20-1	TRBJ2-3	few	TGCAGTGCTAGAGACCCCCGCGGGGGCCCCGATACGCAGTATTTT	CSARDPRGGPDTQYF
TRBD2	TRBV5-1	TRBJ2-3	few	TGCGCCAGCAGCTTTTTTCTAGCGGGGGGAGATACGCAGTATTTT	CASSFFLAGGDTQYF
-	TRBV11-2	TRBJ2-5	few	TGTGCCAGCAGCCAGCGGGTAGGGGCTTACCAAGAGACCCAGTACTTC	CASSQRVGAYQETQYF
-	TRBV4-1	TRBJ2-1	once	TGCGCCAGCAGCCAACAACTAGGGAAAGGGGACCAGTTCTTC	CASSQQLGKGDQFF
-	TRBV24-1	TRBJ2-1	few	TGTGCCACCAGTGATTTGAGAAGGACCTACAATGAGCAGTTCTTC	CATSDLRRTYNEQFF
-	TRBV4-2	TRBJ1-1	-	TGTGCCAGCAGCCAAGATGCAGGGAGGGGCCCTGAAGCTTTCTTT	CASSQDAGRGPEAFF
-	TRBV5-1	TRBJ2-7	-	TGCGCCAGCAGCTTAGCCAGGACATTTACCCACGAGCAGTACTTC	CASSLARTFTHEQYF
-	TRBV7-9	TRBJ2-5	-	TGTGCCAGCAGCTTAGTCGGATTAGCCAGACCTCGGCAGTACTTC	CASSLVGLARPRQYF
TRBD1	TRBV7-3	TRBJ2-3	-	TGTGCCAGCAGCCCAGGGGGCGTCTTCACAGATACGCAGTATTTT	CASSPGGVFTDTQYF
TRBD1	TRBV29-1	TRBJ2-7	-	TGCAGCGCTCTCACAGGGGGCGTCTCCGAGCAGTACTTC	CSALTGGVSEQYF
TRBD2	TRBV11-1	TRBJ2-5	-	TGTGCCAGCAGCTTAGCGGCGGGGGGATTGAATGAGCAGTACTTC	CASSLAAGGLNEQYF
TRBD1	TRBV10-3	TRBJ1-6	-	TGTGCCATCAGTGAAAAGGGACAGACTTATTCACCCCTCCACTTT	CAISEKGQTYSPLHF
-	TRBV28	TRBJ2-5	-	TGTGCCAGCAGTTCCCATCCGACAAGACGGGAGACCCAGTACTTC	CASSSHPTRRETQYF
-	TRBV6-2/TRBV6-3	TRBJ1-3	few	TGTGCCAGCTCGACACTGGGACTGATTGGAAACACCATATATTTT	CASSTLGLIGNTIYF
-	TRBV5-1	TRBJ2-7	few	TGCGCCAGCAGTTCTGGGTCTCCGCTGGGGGACGAGCAGTACTTC	CASSSGSPLGDEQYF
TRBD1	TRBV29-1	TRBJ1-2	few	TGCAGCGTCGGGGCTGGGACAGACTCCTATGGCTACACCTTC	CSVGAGTDSYGYTF
-	TRBV3-1	TRBJ1-2	few	TGTGCCAGCAGTTTACTGTTCGGCAGGGACTATGGCTACACCTTC	CASSLLFGRDYGYTF
TRBD1	TRBV12-3/TRBV12-4	TRBJ2-3	-	TGTGCCACCACGACAGGGCCAATCGGGGATACGCAGTATTTT	CATTTGPIGDTQYF
-	TRBV7-9	TRBJ1-2	-	TGTGCCAGCAGCTTAGCGGGACACACCGTCTATGGCTACACCTTC	CASSLAGHTVYGYTF
-	TRBV10-3	TRBJ2-4	-	TGTGCCATCAGTGAGGGCCCTACAGGGATCTCCATAAACATTCAGTACTTC	CAISEGPTGISINIQYF